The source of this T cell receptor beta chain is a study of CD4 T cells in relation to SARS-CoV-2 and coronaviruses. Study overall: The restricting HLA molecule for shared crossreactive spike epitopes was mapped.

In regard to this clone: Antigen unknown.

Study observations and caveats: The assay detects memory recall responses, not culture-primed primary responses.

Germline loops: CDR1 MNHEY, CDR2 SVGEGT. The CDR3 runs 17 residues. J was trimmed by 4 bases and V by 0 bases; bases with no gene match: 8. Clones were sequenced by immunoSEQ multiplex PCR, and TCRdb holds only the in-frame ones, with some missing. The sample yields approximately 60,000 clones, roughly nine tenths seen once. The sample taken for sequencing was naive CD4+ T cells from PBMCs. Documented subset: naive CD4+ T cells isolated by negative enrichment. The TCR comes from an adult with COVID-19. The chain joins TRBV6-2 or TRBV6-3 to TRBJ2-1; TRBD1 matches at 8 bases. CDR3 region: CASSYSLRGQGYNEQFF. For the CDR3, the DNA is TGTGCCAGCAGTTACTCCCTTAGAGGACAGGGATACAATGAGCAGTTCTTC.